Given below is one T cell receptor beta chain in context. The data belong to a study of blood T cell repertoires in COVID-19. Study in general: Samples came from the United States, Italy and Spain, spanning acute and convalescent COVID-19. Sample material is recorded as cDNA or gDNA derived from T cells, B-cell-depleted T cells, or PBMCs.

The CDR3 totals 11 residues. CDR1 and CDR2 from the germline V gene are WNHNN and SYGVQD (reference sequence). V lost 7 bases and J lost 13, with 13 bases in between. Under the authors' procedure: Reference gene primer amplification yielded estimated nucleated cell counts. The table came from immunoSEQ multiplex PCR; TCRdb's copy has only in-frame clones and leaves some out. The V and J calls and clone size were taken over from that table, and D and trimming were inferred from the DNA. The table lists around 230,000 clones, 86% of them singletons. The sequence derives from a man aged 25 to 45 who had recovered from COVID-19. The V call is TRBV10-1, the J call TRBJ1-4; D is unresolved. Sequencing was done on a sample of peripheral blood. The CDR3 is CASILPRGLFF. CDR3 DNA: TGCGCCAGCATCTTACCCCGGGGACTGTTTTTT.